Presented here are 11 T cell receptor beta chains from one specimen sequenced in a study of blood T cell repertoires in COVID-19 (dated by TCRdb to about 2020). Libraries were made using the immunoSEQ multiplex PCR assay. TCRdb holds this immuneACCESS table with in-frame rearrangements only. Some clones are missing; in checked studies, unresolved V genes explain under half, and the rest has no known cause. For this sample there are about 87,000 clones; around 90% appear just once. The ten largest clonotypes hold around 5.2% of the sample. The sample was peripheral blood. The source of these receptors is a man between 35 and 55 years old with acute or convalescent COVID-19.

The chain uses TRBV10-3 and TRBJ2-7; 9 bases map to TRBD2. Germline V gene lookup returns CDR1 ENHRY and CDR2 SYGVKD. After removal of 7 bases from V and 2 bases from J, the junction contained 6 bases not matched to a gene. The CDR3 spans 14 residues. The CDR3 loop is CAIKVAGDAYEQYF. The CDR3 DNA is TGTGCCATCAAGGTAGCGGGAGATGCCTACGAGCAGTACTTC.

The chain joins TRBV4-3 to TRBJ2-4; D is perhaps TRBD1 (7 bases). CDR1 and CDR2 from the germline V gene are LGHNA and YSLEER. V was trimmed by 0 bases and J by 3 bases, leaving 21 bases between them. The CDR3 has 19 residues. The CDR3 spells CASSQDRRGAGGGKNIQYF. As DNA, the CDR3 is TGCGCCAGCAGCCAAGATAGGAGAGGGGCAGGGGGAGGCAAAAACATTCAGTACTTC.

This rearrangement joins TRBV3-1 (or the pseudogene TRBV3-2) to TRBJ1-1; D gene uncertain. The germline CDR1 and CDR2 sequences are LGHDT and YNNKEL (reference sequence). Trimming took 0 bases from V and 1 from J, leaving 9 bases between them. This CDR3 is 15 amino acids long. The CDR3 DNA reads as TGTGCCAGCAGCCAAGATGAGGGCTGGAACACTGAAGCTTTCTTT. Translation gives CASSQDEGWNTEAFF.

The gene calls are TRBV6-6 and TRBJ1-2; maybe TRBD1 (5 bases). The CDR3 runs to 14 residues. In germline, CDR1 is MNHNY, CDR2 SVGAGI (reference sequence). V lost 0 bases to trimming and J lost 4 bases, with 9 bases between them. Written as DNA, the CDR3 is TGTGCCAGCAGTTACTCAGGGGATGGCTATGGCTACACCTTC. Translation: CASSYSGDGYGYTF.

The rearrangement links TRBV19 to TRBJ2-3; 7 bases are shared with TRBD2. V gave up 2 bases and J gave up 4 bases; unmatched junction bases: 6. Germline CDR1 reads LNHDA; CDR2 reads SQIVND (reference sequence). The length of the CDR3 is 15 residues. Here the CDR3 DNA reads TGTGCCAGTAGTATAACTCCTCTAGCGGCAGATACGCAGTATTTT. Protein product: CASSITPLAADTQYF.

This clone occurred a few times. The V and J genes are TRBV5-1 and TRBJ1-1; D is unresolved. The CDR3 length is 14 residues. The V end was cut by 2 bases, the J end by 1 base, with 9 bases between. Germline CDR1 SGHRS, CDR2 YFSETQ. The CDR3 DNA reads TGCGCCAGCAGCTTCAGTAGAGGGAACACTGAAGCTTTCTTT. This sequence encodes CASSFSRGNTEAFF.

About this clone: One end of the junction fails to match germline, which may point to a read error. This chain links TRBV5-4 with TRBJ1-2, with a possible D match to TRBD1 (6 bases). Germline loops: CDR1 SGHNT, CDR2 YYREEE (reference sequence). The CDR3 loop spans 15 amino acids. Here the CDR3 DNA reads TGTGCCAGCAGTTTGGCGGCAGGGGAAAACTATGGCTACACCTTC. This encodes CASSLAAGENYGYTF.

V and J are TRBV7-8 and TRBJ1-5, with 9 bases that match TRBD1. The CDR3 sequence is 16 residues long. Looked up from germline, CDR1 is SGHVS and CDR2 is FQNEAQ. V lost 5 bases and J lost 2; bases outside the gene matches: 7. The CDR3 region is CASSPGTGLGNQPQHF. The CDR3, as DNA: TGTGCCAGCAGCCCCGGGACAGGGCTAGGCAATCAGCCCCAGCATTTT.

CDR3 DNA: TGTGCCAGCAGCGTATCGGCGGGAGCGGGCGAGCAGTACTTC. This gives the protein CASSVSAGAGEQYF. The V call is TRBV9, the J call TRBJ2-7, with 7 nucleotides matching TRBD2. The CDR3 consists of 14 residues. Losses at the gene ends were 1 base for V and 6 bases for J; bases not matched to a gene: 7. In germline, CDR1 is SGDLS, CDR2 YYNGEE.

The chain joins TRBV27 to TRBJ1-6; TRBD1 matches at 8 bases. The trim removed 6 bases at V and 7 bases at J, leaving 8 bases unmatched. CDR1 MNHEY and CDR2 SMNVEV come from the germline V gene (reference sequence). This CDR3 has 15 residues. CDR3 in DNA: TGTGCCAGCAGCCGACGGACAGGGACAAATTCACCCCTCCACTTT. Its translation is CASSRRTGTNSPLHF.

This clone was detected only once. The chain is built from TRBV4-3 and TRBJ1-2; weak D call: TRBD1 (6 bases). The CDR3 has 14 residues. Germline loops: CDR1 LGHNA, CDR2 YSLEER. V was cut by 3 bases and J by 5 bases, with 13 bases left in between. Written as DNA, the CDR3 is TGCGCCAGCAGCCACCAACGCCAGGGGTATGGCTACACCTTC. Protein sequence: CASSHQRQGYGYTF.